The following is a TCR beta chain sequence with its context. The data stem from a study of technical replicates of blood from several donors. Trimming took off 0 bases at V and 0 bases at J, with 9 bases between the two ends. Germline CDR1 and CDR2: SGHRS and YFSETQ. There are 16 residues in the CDR3. Method: immunoSEQ multiplex PCR; TCRdb's copy keeps in-frame clones and lacks some. The table records 100,000 or so clones, nearly 96% of them present only once. The gene calls are TRBV5-1 and TRBJ2-2; D is perhaps TRBD2 (6 bases). The TCR originated in a human donor in good health. The sequenced sample was T cells isolated from PBMCs. This CDR3 reads CASSLGLVANTGELFF. CDR3 nucleotides: TGCGCCAGCAGCTTGGGACTAGTTGCGAACACCGGGGAGCTGTTTTTT.